The following is a T cell receptor beta chain sequence with its context. Its antigen remains unknown. Into CD45RA+ naive and CD45RA-negative memory subsets, the CD4+ cells were split. This entry belongs to a study of shared clonotypes between healthy human individuals. Study summary: Serving as donors were two women and three men, whose ages spanned 18 to 49.

The germline CDR1 and CDR2 sequences are GTSNPN and SVGIG (reference sequence). V was clipped by 0 bases and J by 3 bases, with 6 bases between them. The CDR3 runs 14 residues. Assay runs were performed at deep level. Method: immunoSEQ multiplex PCR; TCRdb's copy keeps in-frame clones and lacks some. The sample has 950,000 to 1,100,000 clones; 70% to 80% are singletons. The study's findings and limits: Among donors, sharing of clonotypes was expected to be affected by sequencing depth.

The sample consisted of memory CD4+ T cells sorted from blood. Subset described: CD45RA-negative fraction. The sequence was collected from a man aged 18 to 29 in good health. The chain combines TRBV30 with TRBJ1-6; no clear D. CDR3 sequence: CAWSVADYNSPLHF. CDR3 sequence (DNA): TGTGCCTGGAGTGTGGCAGACTATAATTCACCCCTCCACTTT.